Listed below are T cell receptor beta chains from one sample, sequenced in a study of control samples from healthy donors and cancer patients. Here immunoSEQ multiplex PCR was the method, and the copy in TCRdb shows in-frame clones only, minus some. The sample records fewer than 200,000 clones, roughly 95% being singletons. The sequencing sample was made of blood. All receptors come from a woman aged 55-70 years in good health. Both conserved end residues are part of each CDR3. The order of the fields is V gene, J gene, D gene, clone size, CDR3 DNA, CDR3 protein. A D gene is named only where the DNA matches it firmly. Rows may omit the clone size; those that give it use once, few, many or a size class.

>TRBV20-1|TRBJ2-3|.|once
TGCAGTGCACCGGGACTTTCCTTGCAGTATTTT
CSAPGLSLQYF
>TRBV6-5|TRBJ2-1|.|.
TGTGCCAGCAGTTACTCTACCCCCAGCGGGTACAATGAGCAGTTCTTC
CASSYSTPSGYNEQFF
>TRBV5-4|TRBJ2-1|TRBD2|.
TGTGCCAGCAGCTTTAGGTTTCTAGCGGGGGGGCCCTCCTACAATGAGCAGTTCTTC
CASSFRFLAGGPSYNEQFF
>TRBV25-1|TRBJ1-2|.|.
TGTGCCAGCAGTGAATCGCCCGGGACGGTGGACCACTATGGCTACACCTTC
CASSESPGTVDHYGYTF
>TRBV7-2|TRBJ1-1|TRBD1|.
TGTGCCAGCAGCCGTGTACCGGGACAGGGGATGAAGACTGAAGCTTTCTTT
CASSRVPGQGMKTEAFF
>TRBV6-5|TRBJ1-6|.|.
TGTGCCAGCAGTTACGCGGGGAATGGAAATTCACCCCTCCACTTT
CASSYAGNGNSPLHF
>TRBV5-1|TRBJ1-4|.|once
TGCGCCAGCAGCTTGGACGGGGAAAAACTGTTTTTT
CASSLDGEKLFF
>TRBV6-6|TRBJ2-3|TRBD2|.
TGTGCCAGTAGACTAGCGGGGGGCACAGATACGCAGTATTTT
CASRLAGGTDTQYF
>TRBV3-1/TRBV3-2|TRBJ1-2|TRBD1|.
TGTGCCAGCAGCCAAAACAGGGAGCGCGACAGGGAGGATGGCTACACCTTC
CASSQNRERDREDGYTF
>TRBV12-5|TRBJ1-5|TRBD1|.
TGTGCTAGTGGCCAGACAGGGAGCAATCAGCCCCAGCATTTT
CASGQTGSNQPQHF
>TRBV3-1/TRBV3-2|TRBJ1-6|.|once
TGTGCCAGCAGCTATGGGGACTATAATTCACCCCTCCACTTT
CASSYGDYNSPLHF
>TRBV5-4|TRBJ1-2|.|.
TGTGCCAGCAGCTTGCTTTCCGGCGGCTATGGCTACACCTTC
CASSLLSGGYGYTF
>TRBV5-4|TRBJ1-3|.|.
TGTGCCAGCAGCTTGGGCTGGGGCAGCGGAAACACCATATATTTT
CASSLGWGSGNTIYF
>TRBV5-4|TRBJ1-1|.|.
TGTGCCAGCAGCTCTGTTTCTTGGCTGACGAACACTGAAGCTTTCTTT
CASSSVSWLTNTEAFF
>TRBV5-1|TRBJ2-5|TRBD1|.
TGCGCCAGCAGCCCGAATCTCGGGACAGGGGGCCCCCAAGAGACCCAGTACTTC
CASSPNLGTGGPQETQYF
>TRBV5-5|TRBJ2-5|TRBD2|.
TGTGCCAGCAGCTTCATTGCAGAGCGGGATGAGACCCAGTACTTC
CASSFIAERDETQYF
>TRBV4-1|TRBJ2-7|.|.
TGCGCCAGCAGCCAAGATCGTGGATACCTCTCCTACGAGCAGTACTTC
CASSQDRGYLSYEQYF
>TRBV7-2|TRBJ2-3|.|.
TGTGCCAAGAGTTTGGCAGATACGCAGTATTTT
CAKSLADTQYF
>TRBV4-3|TRBJ2-7|TRBD1|.
TGCGCCAGCAGCCACGGACAGGGGGCAGGCGAGCAGTACTTC
CASSHGQGAGEQYF
>TRBV5-1|TRBJ2-5|.|.
TGCGCCAGCAGCTTGGGGCAGGTCGCCCAAGAGACCCAGTACTTC
CASSLGQVAQETQYF
>TRBV6-1|TRBJ1-2|.|.
TGTGCCAGCAGTGAAAGAGGCGGAATCTATGGCTACACCTTC
CASSERGGIYGYTF
>TRBV19|TRBJ2-7|TRBD2|.
TGTGCCAGTAGTAACCTTCGGACTAGCGGGGACGAGCAGTACTTC
CASSNLRTSGDEQYF
>TRBV7-2|TRBJ1-2|TRBD1|.
TGTGCCAGCAGCTTAGGACAGGGTCGCGGCTACACCTTC
CASSLGQGRGYTF
>TRBV5-1|TRBJ1-4|TRBD1|.
TGCGCCAGCAGCGCCACAAGTCCGGGACAGGGGAATGAAAAACTGTTTTTT
CASSATSPGQGNEKLFF
>TRBV7-9|TRBJ1-1|TRBD1|once
TGTGCCAGCAGCTCCTACAGGGGCACCAAAGCTTTCTTT
CASSSYRGTKAFF
>TRBV3-1/TRBV3-2|TRBJ1-6|.|once
TGTGCCAGCAGCCCCCGGACGTTTAATTCACCCCTCCACTTT
CASSPRTFNSPLHF
>TRBV2|TRBJ1-4|.|few
TGTGCCAGCAGTGAAGCTGGGAGCAGGGTCCGCAGGAAACTGTTTTTT
CASSEAGSRVRRKLFF
>TRBV30|TRBJ1-1|.|.
TGTGCCTGGGGGGTGCGGACTGAAGCTTTCTTT
CAWGVRTEAFF
>TRBV11-2|TRBJ1-2|.|.
TGTGCCAGCAGCGATCGACGGGTATATGGCTACACCTTC
CASSDRRVYGYTF
>TRBV2|TRBJ1-5|.|.
TGTGCCAGCAGTGCAGGGTCCCATCAGCCCCAGCATTTT
CASSAGSHQPQHF
>TRBV7-2|TRBJ2-1|TRBD1|.
TGTGCCAGCAGCCCTTTCGGGACAGGGGGCTTGGGTGAGCAGTTCTTC
CASSPFGTGGLGEQFF
>TRBV10-3|TRBJ2-5|TRBD2|.
TGTGCCATCAGTGATAGGAAGCGGGGGGAAATAGAGACCCAGTACTTC
CAISDRKRGEIETQYF
>TRBV19|TRBJ1-1|.|.
TGTGCCAGTACCCCCTTTGGACTGTACACTGAAGCTTTCTTT
CASTPFGLYTEAFF
>TRBV5-4|TRBJ1-6|.|.
TGTGCCAGCAGCTTGGTTGGAAAGCATTCACCCCTCCACTTT
CASSLVGKHSPLHF
>TRBV6-6|TRBJ1-3|.|.
TGTGCCAGCACCTCACACCGATTCTCTGGAAACACCATATATTTT
CASTSHRFSGNTIYF
>TRBV27|TRBJ1-2|.|.
TGTGCCAGCAGTTTACGGCCACAACATGGCTACACCTTC
CASSLRPQHGYTF
>TRBV29-1|TRBJ1-1|.|.
TGCAGCGTTGAACCACAGGGAACGAACACTGAAGCTTTCTTT
CSVEPQGTNTEAFF
>TRBV6-5|TRBJ1-5|.|.
TGTGCCAGCAAATGGGAATATCAGCCCCAGCATTTT
CASKWEYQPQHF
>TRBV5-1|TRBJ1-3|.|.
TGCGCCAGCAGCTTGTCGCAAGGTGGAAACACCATATATTTT
CASSLSQGGNTIYF
>TRBV18|TRBJ1-3|.|.
TGTGCCAGCTCACCGGGCTCCCGGCACTCTGGAAACACCATATATTTT
CASSPGSRHSGNTIYF
>TRBV27|TRBJ2-1|TRBD1|.
TGTGCCAGCAGTTTACTGGGACAGAGATACAATGAGCAGTTCTTC
CASSLLGQRYNEQFF
>TRBV3-1/TRBV3-2|TRBJ1-6|TRBD1|.
TGTGCCAGCAGCCCCGGGACAGGGAATAATTCACCCCTCCACTTT
CASSPGTGNNSPLHF
>TRBV18|TRBJ2-5|.|.
TGTGCCAGCTCACCCAGAGCGACAAACCAAGAGACCCAGTACTTC
CASSPRATNQETQYF
>TRBV2|TRBJ1-3|.|.
TGTGCCAGCACCGCGGACCACACCATATATTTT
CASTADHTIYF
>TRBV15|TRBJ1-1|TRBD1|once
TGTGCCACCAGCAGAGGTATACAGGGGGACACTGAAGCTTTCTTT
CATSRGIQGDTEAFF
>TRBV3-1/TRBV3-2|TRBJ2-5|TRBD2|.
TGTGCCAGCAGGGTTCTAGCGGGGCAAGAGACCCAGTACTTC
CASRVLAGQETQYF
>TRBV7-6|TRBJ2-3|TRBD2|.
TGTGCCAGCAGCCGGGGGGGCCATACAACAGATACGCAGTATTTT
CASSRGGHTTDTQYF
>TRBV20-1|TRBJ2-3|TRBD2|.
TGCAGTGCTAGTAGCGGGGGGGGCACAGATACGCAGTATTTT
CSASSGGGTDTQYF
>TRBV9|TRBJ2-1|TRBD2|.
TGTGCCAGCAGCGCCCCGGGACTATCCTTTTACAATGAGCAGTTCTTC
CASSAPGLSFYNEQFF
>TRBV30|TRBJ1-5|TRBD1|.
TGTGCCTGGGGGGAGGGGGCGCACGGTCAGCCCCAGCATTTT
CAWGEGAHGQPQHF
>TRBV12-3/TRBV12-4|TRBJ1-2|TRBD1|.
TGTGCCAGCAGTCCAGGGGGCTATGGCTACACCTTC
CASSPGGYGYTF
>TRBV6-2/TRBV6-3|TRBJ2-5|TRBD2|.
TGTGCCAGCAGCCTCGTATGGGCAGCGGGGAACCAAGAGACCCAGTACTTC
CASSLVWAAGNQETQYF
>TRBV18|TRBJ1-1|TRBD1|.
TGTGCCAGCTCTCCCATGACAGGGTTCTTCACTGAAGCTTTCTTT
CASSPMTGFFTEAFF
>TRBV25-1|TRBJ1-1|.|.
TGTGCCAGCAGTAGAACACCCGGGGGGGACGCTGAAGCTTTCTTT
CASSRTPGGDAEAFF
>TRBV18|TRBJ1-4|.|.
TGTGCCAGCTCACCACCGGACGCCGGCGGCGAAAAACTGTTTTTT
CASSPPDAGGEKLFF